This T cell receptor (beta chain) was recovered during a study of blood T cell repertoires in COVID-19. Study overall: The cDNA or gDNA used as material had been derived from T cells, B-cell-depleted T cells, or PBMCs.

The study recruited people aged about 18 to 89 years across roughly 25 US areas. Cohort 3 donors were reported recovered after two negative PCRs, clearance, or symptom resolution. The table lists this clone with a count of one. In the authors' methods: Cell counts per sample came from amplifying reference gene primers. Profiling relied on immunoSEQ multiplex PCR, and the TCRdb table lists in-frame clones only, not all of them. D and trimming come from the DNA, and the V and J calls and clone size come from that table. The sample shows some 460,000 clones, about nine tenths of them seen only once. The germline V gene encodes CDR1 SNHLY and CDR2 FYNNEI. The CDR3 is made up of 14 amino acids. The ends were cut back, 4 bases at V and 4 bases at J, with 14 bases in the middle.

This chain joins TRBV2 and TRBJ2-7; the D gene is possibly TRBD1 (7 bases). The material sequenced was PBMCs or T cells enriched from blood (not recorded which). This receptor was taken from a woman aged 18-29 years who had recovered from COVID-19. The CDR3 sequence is CASSVRAGGYEQYF. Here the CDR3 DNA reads TGTGCCAGCAGTGTTCGGGCAGGGGGGTACGAGCAGTACTTC. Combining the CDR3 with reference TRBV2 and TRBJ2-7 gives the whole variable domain EPEVTQTPSHQVTQMGQEVILRCVPISNHLYFYWYRQILGQKVEFLVSFYNNEISEKSEIFDDQFSVERPDGSNFTLKIRSTKLEDSAMYFCASSVRAGGYEQYFGPGTRLTVT.